This T cell receptor beta chain is drawn from a study of T cell responses to AZD1222 COVID-19 vaccine. General study points: Only a handful of individuals given AZD1222 were seropositive at baseline. Spike regions recognized by vaccine-associated CD4 TCRs spanned the protein, led by 160-218 and 743-854. Sampled repertoires all dated from after the peak T cell response. The sample set comprised mostly white British donors with more females, and clonal diversity was possibly underestimated.

On this clone itself: What it binds is not known.

Using immunoSEQ multiplex PCR, the repertoire was profiled, and TCRdb retains in-frame clones only, with some absent. In the table there are roughly 190,000 clones, approximately 93% of which are singletons. The clonotype comes from an adult who received the AZD1222 COVID-19 vaccine. The sequencing here drew on peripheral blood, taken 28 days after the second AZD1222 dose.

CDR3 protein: CASSITGAAYEQYF. DNA of the CDR3: TGTGCCAGCAGCATAACGGGGGCGGCCTACGAGCAGTACTTC. The rearrangement links TRBV7-2 to TRBJ2-7; TRBD1 or TRBD2 may be the D gene (6 bases each). This CDR3 comprises 14 residues. Trimming took off 5 bases at V and 2 bases at J, with 13 bases between the two ends. Germline CDR1 is SGHTA and CDR2 is FQGNSA.